One sample yielded the 32 T cell receptor beta chains listed below, sequenced in a study of beta chain features in type 1 diabetes. What was sequenced were expressed TCRB transcripts, since all of the isolated RNA had been reverse transcribed. This table comes from immunoSEQ multiplex PCR, and its TCRdb copy is limited to in-frame clones, with some not included. The sample yields around 240,000 clones, over 8.5% seen once. What was sequenced was naive CD4+ T cells from blood. Receptors originate from a woman aged 18-35 years in good health.

This clone was counted between two and nine times. V is TRBV5-4 and J is TRBJ1-5; D not certain. Germline V gives CDR1 SGHNT, CDR2 YYREEE (reference sequence). Deletions cut 4 bases from V and 0 bases from J, with 11 bases between. This CDR3 has 15 amino acids. CDR3: CASSPGPNSNQPQHF. CDR3 sequence (DNA): TGTGCCAGCAGCCCGGGTCCAAATAGCAATCAGCCCCAGCATTTT.

The chain employs TRBV7-9 and TRBJ2-7; tentatively, D is TRBD2 (6 bases). Per germline, CDR1 SEHNR and CDR2 FQNEAQ (reference sequence). CDR3 length: 14 amino acids. Trimming removed 1 base at V and 2 bases at J, with 9 bases between. CDR3 nucleotides: TGTGCCAGCAGCTTAGATGGACTAACCTACGAGCAGTACTTC. Its translation: CASSLDGLTYEQYF.

This clone was observed a handful of times. The chain recombines TRBV2 with TRBJ1-2, with D hard to call. The CDR3 extends over 11 amino acids. Germline V lookup: CDR1 SNHLY, CDR2 FYNNEI. The ends were cut back, 6 bases at V and 5 bases at J, with 7 bases in the middle. Written as DNA, the CDR3 is TGTGCCAGCAGGGCTGGTTATGGCTACACCTTC. Its protein product is CASRAGYGYTF.

The chain couples TRBV5-1 to TRBJ2-3; 7 nucleotides line up with TRBD2. V was clipped by 0 bases and J by 6 bases; unmatched bases: 7. The CDR3 extends over 15 amino acids. Germline V gives CDR1 SGHRS, CDR2 YFSETQ. For the CDR3, the DNA is TGCGCCAGCAGCTTGGCGAGTCGGACTAGGGATACGCAGTATTTT. Translated: CASSLASRTRDTQYF. Together with reference TRBV5-1 and TRBJ2-3, the CDR3 gives the full variable domain: KAGVTQTPRYLIKTRGQQVTLSCSPISGHRSVSWYQQTPGQGLQFLFEYFSETQRNKGNFPGRFSGRQFSNSRSEMNVSTLELGDSALYLCASSLASRTRDTQYFGPGTRLTVL.

This clone showed up just a few times. The gene calls are TRBV7-9 and TRBJ2-7; perhaps TRBD2 as D (6 bases). The CDR3 is made up of 14 amino acids. Germline V lookup: CDR1 SEHNR, CDR2 FQNEAQ (reference sequence). V was shortened by 3 bases and J by 4 bases, with 13 bases between the two germline ends. The CDR3 region is CASSLGGREYEQYF. The DNA for the CDR3 is TGTGCCAGCAGCTTGGGTGGACGGGAGTACGAGCAGTACTTC. Based on the CDR3 plus reference TRBV7-9 and TRBJ2-7, the full variable domain is DTGVSQNPRHKITKRGQNVTFRCDPISEHNRLYWYRQTLGQGPEFLTYFQNEAQLEKSRLLSDRFSAERPKGSFSTLEIQRTEQGDSAMYLCASSLGGREYEQYFGPGTRLTVT.

This chain links TRBV20-1 with TRBJ1-1; no reliable D call. The length of the CDR3 is 11 residues. From germline, CDR1 is DFQATT and CDR2 SNEGSKA (reference sequence). V shed 3 bases and J shed 1 base, with 3 bases lying between them. For the CDR3, the DNA is TGCAGTGCTAGGGCGAACACTGAAGCTTTCTTT. Residues: CSARANTEAFF.

This clone was seen ten or more times. The chain is built from TRBV10-3 and TRBJ2-1; weak D call: TRBD1 (6 bases). Germline V gives CDR1 ENHRY, CDR2 SYGVKD. V was pared by 4 bases and J by 9 bases, with 7 bases between. The CDR3 loop spans 11 amino acids. DNA of the CDR3: TGTGCCATCAGTGGGGACATTGAGCAGTTCTTC. Translated, it gives CAISGDIEQFF.

In its sample, this clone was seen a few times. V and J are TRBV20-1 and TRBJ1-1; no firm D call. The germline gives CDR1 DFQATT, CDR2 SNEGSKA (reference sequence). The germline V and J ends were trimmed by 6 bases and 3 bases, with 5 bases remaining between them. CDR3 size: 10 residues. Written as DNA, the CDR3 is TGCAGTGCCCCAGACACTGAAGCTTTCTTT. This translates into CSAPDTEAFF.

The gene calls are TRBV19 and TRBJ1-5; D may be TRBD1 (6 bases). Germline CDR1 LNHDA, CDR2 SQIVND (reference sequence). V was pared by 6 bases and J by 3 bases, with 12 bases between. This CDR3 comprises 14 residues. In DNA, the CDR3 is TGTGCCAGTAGATACGACAGGCCCAATCAGCCCCAGCATTTT. Translated: CASRYDRPNQPQHF.

This clone was counted a few times. The gene calls are TRBV29-1 and TRBJ2-5, with D tentatively TRBD2 (6 bases). CDR1 and CDR2 (germline): SQVTM, ANQGSEA. Deletions cut 7 bases from V and 7 bases from J, with 19 bases between. The CDR3 sequence is 13 residues long. The CDR3 sequence: CSGGTQFRVTQYF. The CDR3 coding sequence is TGCAGCGGTGGGACTCAATTCCGGGTGACCCAGTACTTC.

This clone was counted only a few times. The chain links TRBV25-1 to TRBJ1-5; 10 positions match TRBD1. The germline V gene encodes CDR1 MGHDK and CDR2 SYGVNS. Germline trimming cut 9 bases from V and 4 bases from J; bases unmatched to any gene: 6. The CDR3 consists of 14 residues. CDR3 loop: CASAGTGVNQPQHF. CDR3 DNA sequence: TGTGCCAGTGCCGGGACAGGGGTTAATCAGCCCCAGCATTTT.

The rearrangement joins TRBV5-4 to TRBJ1-2; D might be TRBD1 (5 bases). Germline-derived CDR1 and CDR2 are SGHNT and YYREEE (reference sequence). V lost 0 bases, J lost 4 bases, and 19 bases lay in between. The CDR3 runs 17 residues. The CDR3 loop is CASSLEQGLILPYGYTF. CDR3 sequence (DNA): TGTGCCAGCAGCTTGGAGCAGGGTTTGATCTTGCCCTATGGCTACACCTTC.

This clone was observed a few times. The chain links TRBV5-4 to TRBJ2-4; 7 bases line up with TRBD1. Germline values: CDR1 SGHNT, CDR2 YYREEE (reference sequence). With V trimmed by 4 bases and J by 1 base, 2 bases remained unmatched. The CDR3 has 14 amino acids. The CDR3 DNA reads as TGTGCCAGCAGCACCAGGGGGGCCAAAAACATTCAGTACTTC. Protein sequence: CASSTRGAKNIQYF.

This clone was observed a few times. V gene TRBV5-4 combines with J gene TRBJ1-2; TRBD1 matches 9 bases. The germline V gene has CDR1 SGHNT and CDR2 YYREEE (reference sequence). CDR3 length: 16 amino acids. The V segment lost 2 bases and the J segment 3 bases; nucleotides outside the gene matches: 8. This CDR3 is CASSFVNRGLDYGYTF. Here the CDR3 DNA reads TGTGCCAGCAGCTTCGTGAACAGGGGGCTCGACTATGGCTACACCTTC.

The V call is TRBV18, the J call TRBJ1-1; 10 nucleotides align to TRBD1. This CDR3 has 15 residues. Germline CDR1 and CDR2: KGHSH and LQKENI. Trimming took 2 bases from V and 8 from J; bases not matched to a gene: 8. CDR3 amino acids: CASSPKTGGWVEAFF. CDR3 in DNA: TGTGCCAGCTCACCAAAGACAGGGGGCTGGGTGGAAGCTTTCTTT.

This clone has only one observation. This rearrangement joins TRBV5-1 to TRBJ2-7; 8 bases match TRBD1. V gave up 4 bases and J gave up 4 bases; unmatched junction bases: 7. The germline CDR1 and CDR2 sequences are SGHRS and YFSETQ. The CDR3 runs 14 residues. CDR3 sequence reads: CASSQIQGAYEQYF. In DNA form, the CDR3 reads TGCGCCAGCAGCCAAATCCAGGGGGCGTACGAGCAGTACTTC.

In its sample, this clone was seen a few times. The chain combines TRBV2 with TRBJ2-5; a weak D match, TRBD1 (6 bases). CDR3 length equals 13 residues. Germline assignment: CDR1 SNHLY and CDR2 FYNNEI. Trimming shortened V by 8 bases and J by 0 bases, and 10 bases separated the two germline ends. This CDR3 is CASGRDNQETQYF. CDR3 DNA sequence: TGTGCCAGCGGCCGGGACAACCAAGAGACCCAGTACTTC.

This clone was seen at least ten times. The chain joins TRBV30 to TRBJ2-1; 9 bases fit TRBD2. Germline V lookup: CDR1 GTSNPN, CDR2 SVGIG (reference sequence). The CDR3 is 14 residues long. Trimming removed 7 bases from V and 1 base from J; junction bases left unmatched: 5. The CDR3 coding sequence is TGTGCCTTCGTAGCGGGAGAGTCCTACAATGAGCAGTTCTTC. It specifies CAFVAGESYNEQFF. Together with reference TRBV30 and TRBJ2-1, the CDR3 gives the full variable domain: SQTIHQWPATLVQPVGSPLSLECTVEGTSNPNLYWYRQAAGRGLQLLFYSVGIGQISSEVPQNLSASRPQDRQFILSSKKLLLSDSGFYLCAFVAGESYNEQFFGPGTRLTVL.

This chain connects TRBV7-7 to TRBJ2-2; D is perhaps TRBD2 (5 bases). This CDR3 contains 15 residues. The germline V gene has CDR1 SSHAT and CDR2 FNYEAQ (reference sequence). V shed 5 bases and J shed 7 bases, with 17 bases lying between them. CDR3 DNA: TGTGCCAGCAGCCCCACGTCCGGGGAGAGCGGGGAGCTGTTTTTT. It translates to CASSPTSGESGELFF.

The V call is TRBV10-3, the J call TRBJ2-7, with 12 bases matching TRBD2. This CDR3 region has 16 residues. V lost 3 bases, J lost 4 bases, and 7 bases stayed unmatched. The germline CDR1 and CDR2 sequences are ENHRY and SYGVKD. The CDR3 DNA reads TGTGCCATCAGTGAACTAGCGGGAGGTTCCCTTTACGAGCAGTACTTC. It codes for CAISELAGGSLYEQYF.

There are a few counts of this clone. The chain couples TRBV20-1 to TRBJ2-1; the match to TRBD2 covers 9 bases. The germline V gene encodes CDR1 DFQATT and CDR2 SNEGSKA (reference sequence). This CDR3 spans 11 amino acids. The trim removed 4 bases at V and 10 bases at J, leaving 2 bases unmatched. This CDR3 is CSAKTSGEQFF. The CDR3 DNA is TGCAGTGCTAAGACTAGCGGAGAGCAGTTCTTC.

The rearrangement links TRBV7-9 to TRBJ2-7; TRBD1 matches 9 bases. The germline gives CDR1 SEHNR, CDR2 FQNEAQ (reference sequence). CDR3 length: 15 residues. J lost 2 bases, V lost 8 bases, and 10 bases had no gene match. CDR3 protein: CASQSQTGGTYEQYF. The CDR3 nucleotides are TGTGCCAGCCAGTCACAGACAGGGGGAACCTACGAGCAGTACTTC.

V and J are TRBV7-8 and TRBJ1-5; D perhaps matches TRBD1 (6 bases). V gave up 4 bases and J gave up 7 bases, with 17 bases separating them. In germline, CDR1 is SGHVS, CDR2 FQNEAQ. The CDR3 consists of 15 residues. The CDR3 DNA reads as TGTGCCAGCAGCTCCCACAGGGCTTCGGGGCAGCCCCAGCATTTT. It translates to CASSSHRASGQPQHF.

The genes are TRBV5-6 and TRBJ1-3; no clear D. Trimming stripped 0 bases from V and 0 bases from J, with 7 bases between. The CDR3 is 15 amino acids. CDR1 SGHDT and CDR2 YYEEEE come from the germline V gene. The CDR3 loop is CASSLEQASGNTIYF. The CDR3 nucleotides are TGTGCCAGCAGCTTGGAGCAGGCCTCTGGAAACACCATATATTTT.

This clone was counted a few times. This chain uses TRBV19 with TRBJ2-6; perhaps TRBD1 as D (7 bases). The germline CDR1 and CDR2 sequences are LNHDA and SQIVND (reference sequence). The CDR3 totals 16 residues. Trimming removed 6 bases at V and 9 bases at J, with 21 bases between. The CDR3 here is CASSVDRLFSGNVLTF. CDR3 in DNA: TGTGCCAGTAGCGTGGACAGGCTGTTTAGCGGCAACGTCCTGACTTTC. The full variable domain, rest sourced from reference TRBV19 and TRBJ2-6, is DGGITQSPKYLFRKEGQNVTLSCEQNLNHDAMYWYRQDPGQGLRLIYYSQIVNDFQKGDIAEGYSVSREKKESFPLTVTSAQKNPTAFYLCASSVDRLFSGNVLTFGAGSRLTVL.

Only a few counts were recorded for this clone. The chain joins TRBV28 to TRBJ2-3; D is undetermined. Looked up from germline, CDR1 is MDHEN and CDR2 is SYDVKM. The CDR3 has 11 amino acids. V was pared by 7 bases and J by 5 bases, with 7 bases between. This CDR3 reads CASKNLDTQYF. CDR3 nucleotide sequence: TGTGCCAGCAAGAACTTAGATACGCAGTATTTT. Together with reference TRBV28 and TRBJ2-3, the CDR3 gives the full variable domain: DVKVTQSSRYLVKRTGEKVFLECVQDMDHENMFWYRQDPGLGLRLIYFSYDVKMKEKGDIPEGYSVSREKKERFSLILESASTNQTSMYLCASKNLDTQYFGPGTRLTVL.

The CDR3: CASSLTGQPQETQYF. The CDR3 coding sequence is TGTGCCAGCAGCCTCACCGGACAGCCCCAAGAGACCCAGTACTTC. The chain employs TRBV7-3 and TRBJ2-5; tentatively, D is TRBD1 (6 bases). Trimming took off 5 bases at V and 1 base at J, with 14 bases between the two ends. Germline lookup yields CDR1 SGHTA and CDR2 FQGTGA. This CDR3 is 15 amino acids long. Supplemented by reference TRBV7-3 and TRBJ2-5, the full variable domain reads GAGVSQTPSNKVTEKGKYVELRCDPISGHTALYWYRQSLGQGPEFLIYFQGTGAADDSGLPNDRFFAVRPEGSVSTLKIQRTERGDSAVYLCASSLTGQPQETQYFGPGTRLLVL.

This clone was detected only a few times. The J gene is TRBJ1-1, the V gene TRBV19; 7 bases are a match to TRBD1. The CDR3 length is 16 residues. Losses at the gene ends were 6 bases for V and 6 bases for J; bases not matched to a gene: 16. Germline values: CDR1 LNHDA, CDR2 SQIVND (reference sequence). The CDR3 sequence: CASSMLGEGAGAEAFF. CDR3 DNA: TGTGCCAGTAGCATGCTTGGCGAGGGGGCCGGCGCTGAAGCTTTCTTT.

A word on this clone: Within the sample, other DNA sequences also encode this same CDR3. The chain combines TRBV20-1 with TRBJ2-1, with D possibly matching TRBD2 (6 bases). The V gene's germline CDR1 is DFQATT and CDR2 SNEGSKA (reference sequence). V lost 3 bases, J lost 6 bases, and 6 bases lay in between. CDR3 length equals 11 residues. CDR3 DNA: TGCAGTGCTAGGGGGGGCAATGAGCAGTTCTTC. Residues: CSARGGNEQFF.

The chain carries TRBV18 and TRBJ1-2; D is uncertain. This CDR3 is built from 14 residues. Looked up from germline, CDR1 is KGHSH and CDR2 is LQKENI. The ends were cut back, 3 bases at V and 0 bases at J, with 8 bases in the middle. The CDR3 sequence is CASSPVSTNYGYTF. DNA of the CDR3: TGTGCCAGCTCACCTGTCAGTACTAACTATGGCTACACCTTC. Based on the CDR3 plus reference TRBV18 and TRBJ1-2, the full variable domain is NAGVMQNPRHLVRRRGQEARLRCSPMKGHSHVYWYRQLPEEGLKFMVYLQKENIIDESGMPKERFSAEFPKEGPSILRIQQVVRGDSAAYFCASSPVSTNYGYTFGSGTRLTVV.

This clone has a handful of counts. The genes are TRBV7-6 and TRBJ1-3; 9 bases are shared with TRBD1. Germline CDR1 is SGHVS and CDR2 is FNYEAQ. The CDR3 is 16 residues long. V dropped 5 bases and J dropped 2; count of bases not matched to a gene: 7. The CDR3 reads CASSRGQGKTGNTIYF. The CDR3 region has the DNA TGTGCCAGCAGCCGCGGACAGGGGAAGACTGGAAACACCATATATTTT.

The chain is built from TRBV30 and TRBJ2-2, with TRBD2 matching over 9 bases. There are 16 residues in the CDR3. Trimming took 2 bases from V and 0 from J; bases not matched to a gene: 4. Germline CDR1 GTSNPN, CDR2 SVGIG (reference sequence). Written as DNA, the CDR3 is TGTGCCTGGAGTCTCGGACTAGCGCCGAACACCGGGGAGCTGTTTTTT. Its protein product is CAWSLGLAPNTGELFF.